This passage covers 26 T cell receptor beta chains from one sample sequenced in a study of OX40 agonist ivuxolimab in advanced cancers. Only in-frame clones appear in the TCRdb table, and some are missing; sequencing was by immunoSEQ multiplex PCR. The profile shows roughly 40,000 clones, 75% to 90% of them singletons. Sequenced material: CD4+ or CD8+ T cells sorted from blood, taken in a trial of the OX40 agonist ivuxolimab. All receptors come from an adult with an advanced solid tumor such as melanoma, head and neck, liver or kidney cancer.

The rearrangement links TRBV19 to TRBJ2-7, with D perhaps being TRBD1 or TRBD2 (5 bases each). Trimming removed 6 bases at V and 7 bases at J, with 16 bases between. Germline lookup yields CDR1 LNHDA and CDR2 SQIVND (reference sequence). The CDR3 contains 13 residues. The CDR3 DNA is TGTGCCAGTAGCTCACGGGACGGCGGGGAGCAGTACTTC. Amino acids: CASSSRDGGEQYF.

The rearrangement joins TRBV6-5 to TRBJ2-2, with a weak D call TRBD2 (5 bases). CDR1 and CDR2 (germline): MNHEY, SVGAGI. The CDR3 totals 14 residues. V lost 8 bases and J lost 5, with 15 bases in between. This CDR3 reads CASYPASGTGELFF. CDR3 nucleotides: TGTGCCAGCTACCCCGCGTCGGGAACCGGGGAGCTGTTTTTT.

This chain connects TRBV4-3 to TRBJ1-1; tentative D call: TRBD1 (5 bases). The V and J ends lost 0 bases and 4 bases respectively, with 12 bases between them. There are 15 residues in the CDR3. Looked up from germline, CDR1 is LGHNA and CDR2 is YSLEER. The CDR3 nucleotides are TGCGCCAGCAGCCAAGATGGGGGTGGGAGCACTGAAGCTTTCTTT. Its protein is CASSQDGGGSTEAFF.

The rearrangement links TRBV4-3 to TRBJ1-1; 12 nucleotides match TRBD1. The germline CDR1 and CDR2 sequences are LGHNA and YSLEER. This CDR3 region has 15 residues. V shed 7 bases, J shed 4 bases, and the junction held 7 bases outside the gene matches. CDR3 loop: CASTPGQGAVTEAFF. The CDR3, as DNA: TGCGCCAGCACCCCGGGACAGGGGGCGGTCACTGAAGCTTTCTTT.

This chain links TRBV28 with TRBJ2-1, with TRBD2 identical over 7 bases. Germline lookup yields CDR1 MDHEN and CDR2 SYDVKM. The V gene end was trimmed by 8 bases and the J gene end by 2 bases; junction bases not matched to a gene: 9. The CDR3 is 15 amino acids. CDR3 sequence: CASRGEGGAYNEQFF. Here the CDR3 DNA reads TGTGCCAGCCGCGGGGAGGGAGGGGCCTACAATGAGCAGTTCTTC.

The chain employs TRBV5-4 and TRBJ2-7; D uncertain. Trimming removed 4 bases from V and 5 bases from J, with 7 bases in between. The germline CDR1 and CDR2 sequences are SGHNT and YYREEE (reference sequence). This CDR3 has 11 amino acids. This CDR3 is CASSRDHEQYF. The CDR3, as DNA: TGTGCCAGCAGCAGAGATCACGAGCAGTACTTC.

The gene calls are TRBV15 and TRBJ1-5, with unresolved D. The V end was cut by 5 bases, the J end by 1 base, with 6 bases between. CDR3 length: 13 amino acids. Per germline, CDR1 LNHNV and CDR2 YYDKDF (reference sequence). The CDR3 loop reads CATSSGSNQPQHF. CDR3 DNA sequence: TGTGCCACCAGCTCCGGGAGCAATCAGCCCCAGCATTTT.

Written as DNA, the CDR3 is TGTGCCAGCAGTTTAAGACAGTTTACCGGGGAGCTGTTTTTT. Translated, it gives CASSLRQFTGELFF. The rearrangement links TRBV27 to TRBJ2-2, with D perhaps matching TRBD1 (5 bases). V shed 2 bases and J shed 5 bases, with 9 bases lying between them. CDR1 is MNHEY and CDR2 is SMNVEV in the germline V gene (reference sequence). The CDR3 length is 14 residues.

The CDR3 reads CASSLITSWTGGHTEAFF. CDR3 bases: TGTGCCAGCAGCTTAATAACCTCATGGACAGGGGGGCACACTGAAGCTTTCTTT. The rearrangement joins TRBV5-6 to TRBJ1-1; 10 bases line up with TRBD1. J gave up 3 bases and V 2 bases, and 13 bases lay outside the gene matches. The CDR3 sequence is 18 residues long. The germline gives CDR1 SGHDT, CDR2 YYEEEE. Supplemented by reference TRBV5-6 and TRBJ1-1, the full variable domain reads DAGVTQSPTHLIKTRGQQVTLRCSPKSGHDTVSWYQQALGQGPQFIFQYYEEEERQRGNFPDRFSGHQFPNYSSELNVNALLLGDSALYLCASSLITSWTGGHTEAFFGQGTRLTVV.

This rearrangement joins TRBV5-6 to TRBJ2-2; D not resolved. Trimming left V 4 bases short and J 3 bases short, with 22 bases between. CDR1 and CDR2 from the germline V gene are SGHDT and YYEEEE. The CDR3 sequence is 18 residues long. The CDR3 here is CASSHIRGPSRYTGELFF. DNA of the CDR3: TGTGCCAGCAGCCACATTCGCGGCCCATCTCGTTACACCGGGGAGCTGTTTTTT.

The rearrangement joins TRBV6-6 to TRBJ1-2; 7 bases match TRBD1. Germline CDR1 is MNHNY and CDR2 is SVGAGI (reference sequence). The ends lost 7 bases at V and 4 bases at J; junction bases unmatched: 12. The CDR3 spans 15 residues. CDR3 coding DNA: TGTGCCAGCATGCCGGTAGATGACAGGGTCTATGGCTACACCTTC. Translation: CASMPVDDRVYGYTF.

The chain joins TRBV7-9 to TRBJ1-5, with a weak D call TRBD1 (5 bases). The CDR3 runs to 14 residues. CDR1 SEHNR and CDR2 FQNEAQ come from the germline V gene (reference sequence). Trimming shortened V by 5 bases and J by 9 bases, and 17 bases separated the two germline ends. The CDR3 nucleotides read TGTGCCAGCAGCCTAGGGACCGCTTATACGCCCCAGCATTTT. Encoded protein: CASSLGTAYTPQHF.

The chain uses TRBV7-9 and TRBJ2-1, with TRBD2 matching over 14 bases. CDR3 length: 16 residues. The V and J ends lost 4 bases and 8 bases, in that order; junction bases with no gene match: 7. The germline V gene has CDR1 SEHNR and CDR2 FQNEAQ (reference sequence). This CDR3 is CASSSTTSGRADEQFF. The CDR3 region has the DNA TGTGCCAGCAGCTCTACGACTAGCGGGAGGGCGGATGAGCAGTTCTTC.

The rearrangement uses TRBV27 and TRBJ1-4; TRBD1 aligns across 7 bases. The V segment lost 5 bases and the J segment 7 bases; nucleotides outside the gene matches: 7. This CDR3 region has 14 residues. Germline V gene data show CDR1 as MNHEY and CDR2 as SMNVEV (reference sequence). CDR3 in amino acids: CASSPAGGFEKLFF. The CDR3 bases are TGTGCCAGCAGTCCCGCAGGGGGATTTGAAAAACTGTTTTTT.

This chain uses TRBV25-1 with TRBJ1-2; 11 nucleotides align to TRBD1. There are 14 residues in the CDR3. The V and J ends lost 5 bases and 5 bases, in that order; junction bases with no gene match: 4. Germline CDR1 MGHDK, CDR2 SYGVNS. CDR3: CASSRDRGRYGYTF. CDR3 bases: TGTGCCAGCAGTCGGGACAGGGGGAGGTATGGCTACACCTTC.

The chain uses TRBV5-1 and TRBJ2-7, with 11 bases lining up with TRBD2. The junction had 12 bases not matched to a gene; V was cut back by 1 base and J by 12 bases. Germline assignment: CDR1 SGHRS and CDR2 YFSETQ. The CDR3 runs to 15 residues. The chain's CDR3 is CASSLTGTSGSLWYF. The CDR3 DNA is TGCGCCAGCAGCTTGACCGGGACTAGCGGTTCCCTTTGGTACTTC.

This chain links TRBV9 with TRBJ1-2; the D is unclear. The CDR3 totals 15 residues. The germline V gene encodes CDR1 SGDLS and CDR2 YYNGEE. Trimming took 0 bases from V and 0 from J, leaving 9 bases between them. The CDR3 bases are TGTGCCAGCAGCGTAGGTCCCGCGGCTAACTATGGCTACACCTTC. Protein sequence: CASSVGPAANYGYTF.

In the case of this clone: The junction departs from germline at one end; a sequencing error may be responsible. The V gene is TRBV10-3, the J gene TRBJ1-5, with a possible D match to TRBD1 (6 bases). CDR3 length: 14 amino acids. Germline V gene lookup returns CDR1 ENHRY and CDR2 SYGVKD. For the CDR3, the DNA is TGTGCCATCGGTGAAGGGGGGGCCAATCAGCCCCAGCATTTT. This codes for CAIGEGGANQPQHF.

The V and J genes are TRBV4-1 and TRBJ2-1, with 9 bases aligning to TRBD1. This CDR3 spans 13 amino acids. The germline gives CDR1 MGHRA, CDR2 YSYEKL. The V and J ends lost 3 bases and 9 bases, in that order; junction bases with no gene match: 3. The CDR3 nucleotides are TGCGCCAGCAGCCACGGGACAGGGAGTGAGCAGTTCTTC. Its translation: CASSHGTGSEQFF.

This clone appeared a few times. The chain has TRBV5-1 and TRBJ2-7, with a possible D match to TRBD2 (5 bases). The CDR3 totals 15 residues. Germline V gives CDR1 SGHRS, CDR2 YFSETQ. Trimming stripped 2 bases from V and 5 bases from J, with 17 bases between. The CDR3: CASSFEVVARDEQYF. CDR3 nucleotide sequence: TGCGCCAGCAGCTTCGAAGTAGTGGCGAGGGACGAGCAGTACTTC.

CDR3 DNA: TGTGCCAGCAGTCCCACCCAGGGGAACTACGAGCAGTACTTC. Protein sequence: CASSPTQGNYEQYF. The gene calls are TRBV28 and TRBJ2-7, with D possibly TRBD1 on 6 matching bases. V lost 5 bases and J 3 bases, leaving 14 bases between the germline ends. Germline V gene data show CDR1 as MDHEN and CDR2 as SYDVKM. This CDR3 has 14 amino acids.

J is TRBJ1-4 and V is TRBV6-5; the match to TRBD1 covers 10 bases. Germline V lookup: CDR1 MNHEY, CDR2 SVGAGI. The CDR3 totals 15 residues. The V gene end was trimmed by 5 bases and the J gene end by 7 bases; junction bases not matched to a gene: 7. As DNA, the CDR3 is TGTGCCAGCAGTACGACAGGGGGCCCGGTTGAAAAACTGTTTTTT. It is translated as CASSTTGGPVEKLFF.

CDR3 sequence: CASSQYRGQTGTEAFF. For the CDR3, the DNA is TGCGCCAGCAGCCAATATAGGGGGCAGACGGGAACTGAAGCTTTCTTT. The chain is built from TRBV4-3 and TRBJ1-1; 7 nucleotides match TRBD1. The germline V gene has CDR1 LGHNA and CDR2 YSLEER. J was trimmed by 5 bases and V by 2 bases; bases with no gene match: 11. The CDR3 consists of 16 residues.

V and J are TRBV9 and TRBJ2-2; 11 nucleotides match TRBD2. Germline assignment: CDR1 SGDLS and CDR2 YYNGEE. V was clipped by 2 bases and J by 2 bases; unmatched bases: 5. The CDR3 sequence is 17 residues long. Here the CDR3 reads CASSVDSGGANTGELFF. CDR3 bases: TGTGCCAGCAGCGTCGATAGCGGGGGGGCCAACACCGGGGAGCTGTTTTTT.

The chain recombines TRBV11-2 with TRBJ2-5, with D perhaps matching TRBD1 or TRBD2 (6 bases each). Germline loops: CDR1 SGHAT, CDR2 FQNNGV. The CDR3 is made up of 16 amino acids. V dropped 0 bases and J dropped 5 bases, with 16 bases sitting between them. The CDR3: CASSLEFWGAQETQYF. CDR3 nucleotides: TGTGCCAGCAGCTTAGAGTTCTGGGGGGCCCAGGAGACCCAGTACTTC.

Notes on this clone: In the same sample, other DNA sequences code for this CDR3. The V and J genes are TRBV6-5 and TRBJ2-7; tentatively, D is TRBD1 (5 bases). The V gene lost 0 bases and the J gene lost 5 bases, with 5 bases spanning the gap. This CDR3 is built from 12 residues. CDR1 and CDR2 from the germline V gene are MNHEY and SVGAGI. The chain's CDR3 is CASSYSGDEQYF. Here the CDR3 DNA reads TGTGCCAGCAGTTACTCAGGGGACGAGCAGTACTTC.